One and the same sample provided the 26 T cell receptor beta chains below, sequenced in a study of tumor and adjacent non-tumor tissue in lung cancer. Three rounds of nested PCR, following a modified ARM-PCR protocol, produced the TCRbeta library. TCRdb analysed the multiplex PCR reads with MiXCR anew, one entry per CDR3 protein. The sample contains under 150,000 distinct CDR3 sequences, roughly 70% of which appear only once. RNA was extracted from bulk tissue without any cell sorting. The sample comprised lung tumor tissue. These receptors originate from a man in his 60s with small cell lung cancer.

Worth noting for this clonotype: Just one base apart from a much larger clone, this may be a read error. The conserved phenylalanine or tryptophan normally closing the CDR3 is absent here, so this likely arose from a read error. V usage is TRBV28 and J usage is TRBJ1-2; no definite D call. Trimming left V 3 bases short and J 7 bases short, with 12 bases between. Germline V CDR1 and CDR2: MDHEN, SYDVKM. The CDR3 is 13 amino acids. The DNA of the CDR3 is TGTGCCAGCAGTTTTCCGTTCGGAGGTGGCTACACCTAC. It codes for CASSFPFGGGYTY.

Comments on this clonotype: Relative to the germline gene, one junction end is altered; a read error may explain this. This chain uses TRBV4-1 with TRBJ2-3; D is undetermined. The length of the CDR3 is 13 residues. The V gene's germline CDR1 is MGHRA and CDR2 YSYEKL. CDR3 residues: CAISQQATDTQYF. Written as DNA, the CDR3 is TGCGCCATCAGCCAACAAGCCACAGATACGCAGTATTTT.

V is TRBV4-2 and J is TRBJ2-1; no clear D gene. Trimming stripped 2 bases from V and 6 bases from J, with 17 bases between. The germline CDR1 and CDR2 sequences are LGHNA and YNFKEQ. This CDR3 is 16 amino acids long. CDR3 loop: CASSQLAGTLFNEQFF. CDR3 nucleotide sequence: TGTGCCAGCAGCCAACTGGCAGGAACCCTCTTCAATGAGCAGTTCTTC.

In this sample, this clonotype turned up a few times. This chain uses TRBV5-6 with TRBJ2-4, with 7 bases aligning to TRBD1. The germline CDR1 and CDR2 sequences are SGHDT and YYEEEE. V lost 4 bases and J lost 8; bases outside the gene matches: 12. CDR3 length: 15 amino acids. This chain's CDR3 is CASSNRDSRKDIQYF. The DNA of the CDR3 is TGTGCCAGCAGCAACCGGGACAGCCGAAAGGACATTCAGTACTTC.

In this sample, this clonotype turned up a few times. A much larger clonotype is one base distant, so this may be a read error. This chain uses TRBV27 with TRBJ1-5; TRBD1 agrees at 8 bases. The length of the CDR3 is 14 residues. Per the germline V gene, CDR1 is MNHEY and CDR2 is SMNVEV (reference sequence). The DNA of the CDR3 is TGTGCCAGCAGCCGGACAGGGAACTATCAGCCCCACCATTTT. It codes for CASSRTGNYQPHHF.

Note on this clonotype: The junction does not match germline at one end; this may be a read error. The chain is built from TRBV11-2 and TRBJ2-3; TRBD2 might be the D (5 bases). This CDR3 is 15 amino acids long. CDR1 is SGHAT and CDR2 is FQNNGV in the germline V gene. The CDR3 region has the DNA TGTGCCAGCAACTTATCTTACGGGATCACAGATACGCAGTATTTT. Protein sequence: CASNLSYGITDTQYF.

This chain links TRBV7-8 with TRBJ1-2; D remains unclear. Germline CDR1 and CDR2: SGHVS and FQNEAQ. The CDR3 covers 15 residues. V gave up 4 bases and J gave up 4 bases, with 16 bases separating them. CDR3 DNA sequence: TGTGCCAGCAGCTCCACTCAGAGCCGCATCTATGGCTACACCTTC. It encodes CASSSTQSRIYGYTF.

The CDR3 here is CASRRTENEQFF. For the CDR3, the DNA is TGTGCCAGCAGGAGGACAGAGAATGAGCAGTTCTTC. The chain joins TRBV6-1 to TRBJ2-1, with D perhaps matching TRBD1 (6 bases). V gave up 6 bases and J gave up 7 bases, with 10 bases separating them. The germline V gene has CDR1 MNHNS and CDR2 SASEGT. This CDR3 is 12 amino acids long.

Notes on this clonotype: Given the absence of the conserved phenylalanine or tryptophan at the CDR3 end, a read error is likely. The chain has TRBV11-1 and TRBJ2-1; D is ambiguous. This CDR3 has 16 amino acids. CDR1 and CDR2 from the germline V gene are SGHAT and FQDESV (reference sequence). The CDR3 sequence: CARSSAPESQPNEQFL. DNA for the CDR3: TGTGCCAGGAGCTCAGCGCCGGAGAGCCAGCCCAATGAGCAGTTCCTC.

On this clonotype itself: One end of the junction varies from germline; a read error may be responsible. This rearrangement joins TRBV6-1 to TRBJ2-2; maybe TRBD2 (5 bases). This CDR3 contains 17 residues. Germline V CDR1 and CDR2: MNHNS, SASEGT. The CDR3: CANSAQLLRPNTGELSF. The CDR3 nucleotides read TGTGCCAACAGTGCCCAATTATTGCGACCCAACACCGGGGAGCTGTCTTTT.

Regarding this clonotype: Being one base from a much bigger clone, this may be a read error. Without the conserved terminal phenylalanine or tryptophan, this CDR3 likely stems from a read error. This rearrangement joins TRBV20-1 to TRBJ2-3, with D maybe TRBD1 (6 bases). The CDR3 has 13 residues. Germline V lookup: CDR1 DFQATT, CDR2 SNEGSKA (reference sequence). Trimming shortened V by 1 base and J by 5 bases, and 10 bases separated the two germline ends. Written as DNA, the CDR3 is TGCAGTGCTAGAGTCCCAGGGGAAGATACGCAGTATCTT. It specifies CSARVPGEDTQYL.

The rearrangement joins TRBV5-5 to TRBJ2-1; D remains ambiguous. This CDR3 is built from 15 residues. Germline V CDR1 and CDR2: SGHKS, YYEKEE (reference sequence). Trimming stripped 2 bases from V and 0 bases from J, with 9 bases between. The CDR3: CASSFSVSSYNEQFF. The DNA of the CDR3 is TGTGCCAGCAGCTTTTCGGTAAGCTCCTACAATGAGCAGTTCTTC.

J is TRBJ2-2 and V is TRBV11-2; 7 nucleotides line up with TRBD2. CDR1 is SGHAT, CDR2 FQNNGV, per germline. V lost 6 bases and J lost 1; bases outside the gene matches: 8. The CDR3 extends over 16 amino acids. The CDR3 loop reads CASRRGSGRNTGELFF. The CDR3 DNA sequence: TGTGCCAGCAGACGCGGGAGCGGGCGGAACACCGGGGAGCTGTTTTTT.

This clonotype has just one count. A much larger clonotype is one base distant, so this may be a read error. The J gene is TRBJ1-2, the V gene TRBV28; 8 nucleotides line up with TRBD1. V gave up 5 bases and J gave up 5 bases; unmatched junction bases: 13. From germline, CDR1 is MDHEN and CDR2 SYDVKM. This CDR3 region has 16 residues. The CDR3 loop is CASSAPGQGKPYGYTF. CDR3 DNA sequence: TGTGCCAGCAGTGCCCCAGGACAGGGCAAACCTTATGGCTACACCTTC.

This clonotype was seen only once. A much larger clone differs from this one at a single base, so this may be a read error. J is TRBJ2-4 and V is TRBV20-1; D ambiguous. Germline V lookup: CDR1 DFQATT, CDR2 SNEGSKA (reference sequence). This CDR3 is 12 amino acids long. Deletions cut 8 bases from V and 6 bases from J, with 14 bases between. The CDR3 is CSTGLSSNIQYF. The CDR3 DNA reads TGCAGTACTGGCCTATCGTCAAACATTCAGTACTTC.

This clonotype was detected once. This chain links TRBV6-1 with TRBJ2-7, with 11 nucleotides matching TRBD1. There are 14 residues in the CDR3. Germline CDR1 MNHNS, CDR2 SASEGT. The CDR3 loop reads CVSSEGTGGHEQYV. The CDR3 DNA is TGTGTCAGCAGCGAAGGGACAGGGGGTCACGAGCAGTACGTC.

A note on this clonotype: One end of the junction does not line up with germline, which may come from a read error. V gene TRBV29-1 combines with J gene TRBJ2-6; TRBD1 aligns across 8 bases. This CDR3 has 15 residues. The V gene's germline CDR1 is SQVTM and CDR2 ANQGSEA. In nucleotides, the CDR3 is TGCAGTGTGAAGACAGGGGTAGGGGAGGCCAACATCCTGACTTTC. Its protein is CSVKTGVGEANILTF.

The chain combines TRBV10-2 with TRBJ2-3; D perhaps matches TRBD2 (6 bases). The CDR3 spans 14 residues. Looked up from germline, CDR1 is WSHSY and CDR2 is SAAADI. This CDR3 is CAGTTSRATDTQYF. For the CDR3, the DNA is TGCGCAGGCACTACTAGCCGCGCTACAGATACGCAGTATTTT.

The rearrangement uses TRBV11-2 and TRBJ2-3; D not certain. Trimming took 3 bases from V and 13 from J, leaving 23 bases between them. This CDR3 region has 15 residues. Looked up from germline, CDR1 is SGHAT and CDR2 is FQNNGV. Here the CDR3 DNA reads TGTGCCAGCAGCTTGGATAAGAAAGGAGCAGATATGAAGTATTTT. Translating gives CASSLDKKGADMKYF.

This chain connects TRBV29-1 to TRBJ2-7, with 7 bases that match TRBD1. In germline, CDR1 is SQVTM, CDR2 ANQGSEA. This CDR3 is 14 amino acids long. The CDR3 is CSAVQGLSSYEQYF. CDR3 DNA sequence: TGCAGTGCTGTACAGGGGCTGAGCTCCTACGAGCAGTACTTC.

The rearrangement uses TRBV6-5 and TRBJ2-7; TRBD2 might be the D (7 bases). This CDR3 is 15 amino acids long. The V gene's germline CDR1 is MNHEY and CDR2 SVGAGI. The CDR3, as DNA: TGTGCCTGCAAGGGGGGGCTAGCGCCAGGCTACGAACAGTACGTC. Translating gives CACKGGLAPGYEQYV.

To note about this clonotype: A read error may produce the germline difference seen at one junction end. The rearrangement joins TRBV12-3 or TRBV12-4 to TRBJ2-6; tentative D call: TRBD1 (6 bases). The length of the CDR3 is 14 residues. The CDR3 DNA is TGTGCCAGCAGTTCAGGGGCTTGGGCCAACTTCCTGACTTTC. This translates into CASSSGAWANFLTF.

This sequence joins TRBV20-1 and TRBJ1-1; 7 bases fit TRBD1. J was trimmed by 10 bases and V by 3 bases; bases with no gene match: 14. The CDR3 runs 14 residues. The germline V gene has CDR1 DFQATT and CDR2 SNEGSKA (reference sequence). The CDR3 here is CSASLQGPGIGAFF. CDR3 nucleotide sequence: TGCAGTGCTAGTCTACAGGGGCCGGGTATTGGAGCTTTCTTT.

As concerns this clonotype: A much larger clone sits a single nucleotide away, making a read error possible. The genes are TRBV6-6 and TRBJ1-5; 9 nucleotides match TRBD1. The V and J ends lost 7 bases and 4 bases, in that order; junction bases with no gene match: 11. Germline V lookup: CDR1 MNHNY, CDR2 SVGAGI (reference sequence). The CDR3 loop spans 16 amino acids. The CDR3 DNA reads as TGTGCCAGCAATGGACTACTTGGACAGGGGAATCAGCCCCAGCATTTT. Its protein is CASNGLLGQGNQPQHF.

The CDR3 DNA reads as TGTGCCAGCAATGCGTTCTTACAGCTTCGCTCTGGGGCCAACGTCCTGACTTTC. This translates into CASNAFLQLRSGANVLTF. The chain recombines TRBV6-1 with TRBJ2-6, with D unclear. Deletions cut 7 bases from V and 0 bases from J, with 19 bases between. This CDR3 spans 18 amino acids. Looked up from germline, CDR1 is MNHNS and CDR2 is SASEGT.

V is TRBV6-5 and J is TRBJ2-7; D unresolved. The CDR3 is 14 amino acids. V gave up 2 bases and J gave up 4 bases, with 12 bases separating them. Germline-derived CDR1 and CDR2 are MNHEY and SVGAGI. The CDR3 is CASSYATRAYEQYF. The CDR3 coding sequence is TGTGCCAGCAGTTACGCTACAAGGGCTTACGAGCAGTACTTC.